These 32 T cell receptor beta chains share one sample of origin, sequenced in a study of STAT5B mutations in CD4+ large granular lymphocyte leukemia. Profiled with immunoSEQ multiplex PCR; TCRdb holds only in-frame clones, not every one. In the table there are about 45,000 clones, approximately 83% of which are singletons. The sample comprised CD4+ T cells from blood buffy coats. The receptor source for this set is a human donor in good health.

The chain links TRBV11-3 to TRBJ1-1; D is perhaps TRBD1 (5 bases). This CDR3 has 15 residues. Germline-derived CDR1 and CDR2 are SGHNT and YENEEA. V was clipped by 1 base and J by 0 bases, with 9 bases between them. CDR3 amino acids: CASSLGGTMNTEAFF. CDR3 DNA sequence: TGTGCCAGCAGCTTAGGGGGGACCATGAACACTGAAGCTTTCTTT.

The gene calls are TRBV19 and TRBJ1-5, with a tentative D call TRBD1 (5 bases). CDR1 and CDR2 from the germline V gene are LNHDA and SQIVND (reference sequence). Trimming pared 5 bases from V and 1 base from J, leaving 12 bases between. The CDR3 loop spans 15 amino acids. CDR3 loop: CASSQWGESNQPQHF. CDR3 sequence (DNA): TGTGCCAGTAGTCAATGGGGGGAGAGCAATCAGCCCCAGCATTTT.

In DNA form, the CDR3 reads TGTGCCAGTAGTTCGCGCAATCCCTCGTACCAAGAGACCCAGTACTTC. Residues: CASSSRNPSYQETQYF. V and J are TRBV19 and TRBJ2-5; D gene uncertain. V lost 5 bases and J lost 0, with 16 bases in between. CDR1 LNHDA and CDR2 SQIVND come from the germline V gene (reference sequence). The CDR3 is made up of 16 amino acids. Based on the CDR3 plus reference TRBV19 and TRBJ2-5, the full variable domain is DGGITQSPKYLFRKEGQNVTLSCEQNLNHDAMYWYRQDPGQGLRLIYYSQIVNDFQKGDIAEGYSVSREKKESFPLTVTSAQKNPTAFYLCASSSRNPSYQETQYFGPGTRLLVL.

CDR3 DNA sequence: TGTGCCAGCTCACCGCAGGGGACAGGGCAGTACTTC. This encodes CASSPQGTGQYF. The chain uses TRBV18 and TRBJ2-7; 8 positions agree with TRBD1. Germline-derived CDR1 and CDR2 are KGHSH and LQKENI. The V gene end was trimmed by 3 bases and the J gene end by 9 bases; junction bases not matched to a gene: 4. This CDR3 is built from 12 residues.

The genes are TRBV2 and TRBJ1-4; the D is unclear. The CDR3 loop spans 13 amino acids. CDR1 SNHLY and CDR2 FYNNEI come from the germline V gene. The germline V and J ends were trimmed by 9 bases and 10 bases, with 18 bases remaining between them. The CDR3 protein is CASSLDSLPKLFF. Written as DNA, the CDR3 is TGTGCCAGTAGCCTCGACTCCCTACCAAAACTGTTTTTT.

The chain carries TRBV28 and TRBJ2-7, with TRBD2 matching over 13 bases. The CDR3 has 18 amino acids. J gave up 3 bases and V 6 bases, and 14 bases lay outside the gene matches. Germline V gene lookup returns CDR1 MDHEN and CDR2 SYDVKM. CDR3 amino acids: CASSKPGLAGTRGYEQYF. CDR3 bases: TGTGCCAGCAGCAAACCGGGACTAGCGGGAACTCGGGGCTACGAGCAGTACTTC. Together with reference TRBV28 and TRBJ2-7, the CDR3 gives the full variable domain: DVKVTQSSRYLVKRTGEKVFLECVQDMDHENMFWYRQDPGLGLRLIYFSYDVKMKEKGDIPEGYSVSREKKERFSLILESASTNQTSMYLCASSKPGLAGTRGYEQYFGPGTRLTVT.

The rearrangement links TRBV11-2 to TRBJ2-5; D may be TRBD2 (5 bases). V lost 4 bases and J 5 bases, leaving 17 bases between the germline ends. The CDR3 loop spans 15 amino acids. The germline V gene has CDR1 SGHAT and CDR2 FQNNGV. The DNA of the CDR3 is TGTGCCAGCAGCTCACCCCGCGGGCTCAGGGAGACCCAGTACTTC. This gives the protein CASSSPRGLRETQYF.

The rearrangement uses TRBV30 and TRBJ2-5; D tentatively reads TRBD1 or TRBD2 (5 bases each). Trimming pared 6 bases from V and 2 bases from J, leaving 19 bases between. This CDR3 is 15 amino acids long. The germline V gene has CDR1 GTSNPN and CDR2 SVGIG (reference sequence). The CDR3 coding sequence is TGTGCCTGTGAGAGGGCCGAGGCAGGGCAAGAGACCCAGTACTTC. Translated: CACERAEAGQETQYF.

CDR3 sequence reads: CASSAGLAGGPADTQYF. The CDR3 nucleotides read TGTGCCAGCAGCGCGGGACTAGCGGGAGGGCCGGCAGATACGCAGTATTTT. The chain recombines TRBV7-3 with TRBJ2-3; 16 nucleotides align to TRBD2. The germline V gene encodes CDR1 SGHTA and CDR2 FQGTGA. The ends lost 5 bases at V and 4 bases at J; junction bases unmatched: 6. CDR3 length: 17 amino acids.

V and J are TRBV27 and TRBJ2-1, with D possibly TRBD1 on 5 matching bases. The CDR3 runs to 12 residues. CDR1 and CDR2 (germline): MNHEY, SMNVEV (reference sequence). The ends were cut back, 9 bases at V and 3 bases at J, with 9 bases in the middle. CDR3 residues: CASRQSYNEQFF. DNA of the CDR3: TGTGCCAGTAGACAGAGCTACAATGAGCAGTTCTTC.

This sequence joins TRBV5-5 and TRBJ2-1; tentatively, D is TRBD2 (7 bases). The CDR3 covers 16 residues. Germline V lookup: CDR1 SGHKS, CDR2 YYEKEE (reference sequence). With 7 bases removed from V and 2 bases from J, the gap between germline ends came to 19 bases. CDR3 DNA: TGTGCCAGCGCTAAAGACCAGGGGAGGGCCTACAATGAGCAGTTCTTC. It translates to CASAKDQGRAYNEQFF.

The chain joins TRBV13 to TRBJ2-1, with D perhaps TRBD2 (6 bases). Between the trimmed V and J ends, which lost 3 bases and 6 bases, there was a span of 15 bases. CDR3 size: 15 residues. Per the germline V gene, CDR1 is PRHDT and CDR2 is FYEKMQ (reference sequence). The CDR3 DNA sequence: TGTGCCAGCAGCTTCGGGACCCGCGGGGCCAATGAGCAGTTCTTC. Translation gives CASSFGTRGANEQFF.

The rearrangement joins TRBV9 to TRBJ1-1, with 7 bases matching TRBD1. The CDR3 totals 14 residues. Germline CDR1 is SGDLS and CDR2 is YYNGEE. V dropped 2 bases and J dropped 2; count of bases not matched to a gene: 3. Written as DNA, the CDR3 is TGTGCCAGCAGCGTCAGACAGGGAAACACTGAAGCTTTCTTT. This translates into CASSVRQGNTEAFF.

This chain uses TRBV6-6 with TRBJ2-2; 10 bases map to TRBD1. The CDR3 has 16 amino acids. Germline V CDR1 and CDR2: MNHNY, SVGAGI (reference sequence). V trimming: 6 bases; J trimming: 3 bases; junction bases outside the gene matches: 7. CDR3 sequence (DNA): TGTGCCAGCAGGCTTGGACAGGGGGTGTACACCGGGGAGCTGTTTTTT. Protein: CASRLGQGVYTGELFF.

This sequence joins TRBV19 and TRBJ1-5; 8 bases are a match to TRBD1. V dropped 3 bases and J dropped 4; count of bases not matched to a gene: 2. This CDR3 spans 14 amino acids. Germline lookup yields CDR1 LNHDA and CDR2 SQIVND (reference sequence). The CDR3 sequence is CASSIYRGNQPQHF. The CDR3 DNA follows: TGTGCCAGTAGTATCTACAGGGGGAATCAGCCCCAGCATTTT.

V gene TRBV18 combines with J gene TRBJ1-1; D ambiguous. The CDR3 spans 12 residues. Germline V gives CDR1 KGHSH, CDR2 LQKENI. Between the trimmed V and J ends, which lost 2 bases and 6 bases, there was a span of 7 bases. CDR3 sequence (DNA): TGTGCCAGCTCACCAGTGGCAGCTGAAGCTTTCTTT. Amino acids: CASSPVAAEAFF.

The chain combines TRBV11-2 with TRBJ2-5; a weak D match, TRBD1 (6 bases). Deletions cut 5 bases from V and 7 bases from J, with 11 bases between. The germline CDR1 and CDR2 sequences are SGHAT and FQNNGV. This CDR3 is 12 amino acids long. The CDR3 nucleotides read TGTGCCAGCAGCCCAGGGGACGGGACCCAGTACTTC. It specifies CASSPGDGTQYF.

The chain recombines TRBV21-1 with TRBJ1-1; the table names TRBD1, a call not compared with the DNA. TRBV21-1 is classified as a pseudogene. The CDR3 covers 17 residues. This chain's CDR3 is CASSKSGTGWRTTEAFF. In DNA, the CDR3 is TGTGCCAGCAGCAAATCCGGCACAGGGTGGAGGACCACTGAAGCTTTCTTT.

This rearrangement joins TRBV28 to TRBJ2-3; D unclear. CDR1 is MDHEN and CDR2 is SYDVKM in the germline V gene. The CDR3 contains 9 residues. Trimming cost V 11 bases and J 6 bases, with 6 bases left between them. CDR3 region: CAVGDTQYF. CDR3 sequence (DNA): TGTGCCGTCGGGGATACGCAGTATTTT.

The J gene is TRBJ2-3, the V gene TRBV7-8, with 9 bases aligning to TRBD2. This CDR3 comprises 16 residues. The V segment lost 4 bases and the J segment 2 bases; nucleotides outside the gene matches: 7. The V gene's germline CDR1 is SGHVS and CDR2 FQNEAQ. The chain's CDR3 is CASSYRRLAATDTQYF. In DNA form, the CDR3 reads TGTGCCAGCAGCTATAGACGACTAGCGGCCACAGATACGCAGTATTTT.

The genes are TRBV4-1 and TRBJ2-6; D is perhaps TRBD1 (5 bases). Trimming shortened V by 4 bases and J by 0 bases, and 19 bases separated the two germline ends. The CDR3 totals 19 residues. Germline V gene data show CDR1 as MGHRA and CDR2 as YSYEKL. The CDR3 coding sequence is TGCGCCAGCAGCCTCAGGGTAGTGGTCCTCAGCTCTGGGGCCAACGTCCTGACTTTC. This translates into CASSLRVVVLSSGANVLTF.

The chain couples TRBV6-5 to TRBJ1-2; D perhaps matches TRBD1 (6 bases). Between the trimmed V and J ends, which lost 0 bases and 2 bases, there was a span of 13 bases. Germline loops: CDR1 MNHEY, CDR2 SVGAGI. The CDR3 extends over 16 amino acids. The CDR3 nucleotides are TGTGCCAGCAGTTACTCCAGGGGCAGGGGAAACTATGGCTACACCTTC. Encoded protein: CASSYSRGRGNYGYTF.

This clone was recorded only once. The V and J genes are TRBV7-2 and TRBJ2-3; D not certain. CDR3 length: 14 amino acids. Per germline, CDR1 SGHTA and CDR2 FQGNSA. Trimming stripped 0 bases from V and 6 bases from J, with 10 bases between. The CDR3 nucleotides read TGTGCCAGCAGCTTAGCGCAAGGGATGGATACGCAGTATTTT. It yields the protein CASSLAQGMDTQYF.

The V call is TRBV5-1, the J call TRBJ2-7; 9 bases agree with TRBD1. Germline V gives CDR1 SGHRS, CDR2 YFSETQ. This CDR3 has 16 amino acids. J gave up 3 bases and V 2 bases, and 9 bases lay outside the gene matches. This chain's CDR3 is CASSFQAGTGIYEQYF. The CDR3 nucleotides are TGCGCCAGCAGCTTTCAAGCCGGGACAGGGATCTACGAGCAGTACTTC.

This clone was detected only a few times. The J gene is TRBJ1-2, the V gene TRBV29-1, with D unresolved. The CDR3 loop spans 13 amino acids. V lost 4 bases to trimming and J lost 8 bases, with 17 bases between them. Germline assignment: CDR1 SQVTM and CDR2 ANQGSEA. Here the CDR3 DNA reads TGCAGCGTTGGTAGACGTGGTTTGGACGGCTACACCTTC. Translated, it gives CSVGRRGLDGYTF.

J is TRBJ1-2 and V is TRBV2; TRBD1 might be the D (6 bases). Germline V gene data show CDR1 as SNHLY and CDR2 as FYNNEI. This CDR3 is 14 amino acids long. V shed 5 bases and J shed 8 bases, with 18 bases lying between them. DNA for the CDR3: TGTGCCAGCAGTAGAGACACAGGGATTTCGGGCTACACCTTC. Translating gives CASSRDTGISGYTF.

This chain joins TRBV6-5 and TRBJ1-3; 8 nucleotides align to TRBD1. This CDR3 has 15 residues. After removal of 7 bases from V and 6 bases from J, the junction contained 11 bases not matched to a gene. Germline lookup yields CDR1 MNHEY and CDR2 SVGAGI. The CDR3 loop reads CASTTGQGAVNTIYF. The CDR3 DNA reads as TGTGCCAGCACCACCGGCCAGGGGGCTGTAAACACCATATATTTT.

In DNA form, the CDR3 reads TGCGCCAGCAGCCATCCCGGGGTAGCGGTCATCTCCTACAATGAGCAGTTCTTC. Translated: CASSHPGVAVISYNEQFF. The rearrangement uses TRBV4-1 and TRBJ2-1; D perhaps matches TRBD2 (6 bases). The CDR3 runs to 18 residues. The germline V gene has CDR1 MGHRA and CDR2 YSYEKL. V lost 3 bases and J 0 bases, leaving 18 bases between the germline ends.

This chain links TRBV2 with TRBJ2-1; 11 bases align to TRBD2. The CDR3 covers 15 residues. From germline, CDR1 is SNHLY and CDR2 FYNNEI. J lost 8 bases, V lost 6 bases, and 9 bases had no gene match. Here the CDR3 DNA reads TGTGCCAGCAGGGGTCTTAGCGGGGGGGGTTATGAGCAGTTCTTC. It is translated as CASRGLSGGGYEQFF.

This clone was picked up a small number of times. The chain recombines TRBV28 with TRBJ2-7; D uncertain. The germline V gene has CDR1 MDHEN and CDR2 SYDVKM. V lost 6 bases and J lost 5, with 11 bases in between. CDR3 length: 12 residues. CDR3 loop: CASSPLVDEQYF. The CDR3 DNA reads TGTGCCAGCAGCCCCCTAGTGGACGAGCAGTACTTC. The variable domain in full, with the rest retrieved from reference TRBV28 and TRBJ2-7, is DVKVTQSSRYLVKRTGEKVFLECVQDMDHENMFWYRQDPGLGLRLIYFSYDVKMKEKGDIPEGYSVSREKKERFSLILESASTNQTSMYLCASSPLVDEQYFGPGTRLTVT.

V gene TRBV6-1 combines with J gene TRBJ1-5, with D hard to call. Trimming took off 0 bases at V and 6 bases at J, with 3 bases between the two ends. The CDR3 has 12 amino acids. Germline CDR1 is MNHNS and CDR2 is SASEGT. The CDR3 protein is CASSEATQPQHF. As DNA, the CDR3 is TGTGCCAGCAGTGAAGCAACTCAGCCCCAGCATTTT.

In this sample, this clone turned up a few times. V usage is TRBV14 and J usage is TRBJ2-7, with D uncertain. The V gene lost 3 bases and the J gene lost 3 bases, with 9 bases spanning the gap. CDR1 is SGHDN, CDR2 FVKESK, per germline. This CDR3 contains 13 residues. CDR3 DNA sequence: TGTGCCAGCAGCCAGCAGTGGGACTACGAGCAGTACTTC. Its translation: CASSQQWDYEQYF.